Following are 32 T cell receptor beta chains from one sample sequenced in a study of CD8 T cells in ankylosing spondylitis. Findings of the study overall: Characteristic, it appeared, of ankylosing spondylitis blood was a TCR beta motif of roughly eight highly homologous variants.

From the 5' RACE reads, TCRdb called clonotypes with MiXCR, one entry per CDR3 protein. The sample records more than 650,000 distinct CDR3 sequences, about 11% being singletons. Their target antigens are unknown. The material sequenced was blood, either unsorted or a sorted T cell fraction (not recorded which). The source is a male donor with ankylosing spondylitis.

This sequence joins TRBV20-1 and TRBJ1-2, with D perhaps matching TRBD1 (5 bases). Germline CDR1 reads DFQATT; CDR2 reads SNEGSKA (reference sequence). The germline V and J ends were trimmed by 6 bases and 5 bases, with 13 bases remaining between them. The CDR3 consists of 12 residues. The CDR3 loop is CSAGTVPYGYTF. In nucleotides, the CDR3 is TGCAGTGCGGGGACTGTACCTTATGGCTACACCTTC.

V is TRBV7-6 and J is TRBJ1-1; no clear D gene. Between the trimmed V and J ends, which lost 5 bases and 0 bases, there was a span of 16 bases. Germline CDR1 SGHVS, CDR2 FNYEAQ. The CDR3 has 16 amino acids. CDR3 sequence: CASSPPDGYMNTEAFF. CDR3 nucleotide sequence: TGTGCCAGCAGCCCCCCGGACGGCTACATGAACACTGAAGCTTTCTTT.

In its sample, this clonotype was seen many times. The rearrangement links TRBV20-1 to TRBJ1-2; D call uncertain. CDR1 DFQATT and CDR2 SNEGSKA come from the germline V gene (reference sequence). The CDR3 extends over 13 amino acids. V lost 5 bases and J 7 bases, leaving 17 bases between the germline ends. The CDR3 reads CSAPATSFAGYTF. The CDR3 nucleotides read TGCAGTGCTCCGGCGACTTCCTTTGCTGGCTACACCTTC.

This clonotype was seen many times. The chain combines TRBV4-2 with TRBJ1-6; possible D gene TRBD1, 5 bases. The CDR3 totals 17 residues. V lost 1 base and J 6 bases, leaving 16 bases between the germline ends. Per germline, CDR1 LGHNA and CDR2 YNFKEQ. As DNA, the CDR3 is TGTGCCAGCAGCCAAGTCGGTGGGGCAGTCAGTAATTCACCCCTCCACTTT. Its protein is CASSQVGGAVSNSPLHF.

This clonotype was found a few times. The chain combines TRBV20-1 with TRBJ2-2, with D possibly TRBD2 on 6 matching bases. The CDR3 totals 14 residues. Trimming cost V 5 bases and J 2 bases, with 12 bases left between them. Germline CDR1 reads DFQATT; CDR2 reads SNEGSKA (reference sequence). CDR3 region: CSAFRDFNTGELFF. The CDR3 nucleotides read TGCAGTGCTTTCCGGGACTTCAACACCGGGGAGCTGTTTTTT.

The chain employs TRBV7-3 and TRBJ2-5, with 14 bases matching TRBD2. Germline-derived CDR1 and CDR2 are SGHTA and FQGTGA. This CDR3 is 16 amino acids long. Germline trimming cut 2 bases from V and 6 bases from J; bases unmatched to any gene: 5. This CDR3 is CASSLDGTSGGQTQYF. CDR3 sequence (DNA): TGTGCCAGCAGCTTAGACGGGACTAGCGGGGGTCAGACCCAGTACTTC.

There are a few counts of this clonotype. The chain combines TRBV5-1 with TRBJ2-1; TRBD2 matches at 8 bases. This CDR3 spans 16 amino acids. J was trimmed by 0 bases and V by 3 bases; bases with no gene match: 5. CDR1 is SGHRS, CDR2 YFSETQ, per germline. CDR3 DNA sequence: TGCGCCAGCAGCTACCAAACTAGCGGCTCCTACAATGAGCAGTTCTTC. It translates to CASSYQTSGSYNEQFF.

This clonotype has only a few counts. The chain carries TRBV4-1 and TRBJ1-1; D uncertain. CDR1 is MGHRA, CDR2 YSYEKL, per germline. The CDR3 is made up of 17 amino acids. Trimming removed 3 bases at V and 0 bases at J, with 17 bases between. The CDR3 loop reads CASSHRRTEGMNTEAFF. The DNA of the CDR3 is TGCGCCAGCAGCCACCGAAGGACGGAGGGAATGAACACTGAAGCTTTCTTT.

The gene calls are TRBV7-9 and TRBJ2-1; D is possibly TRBD2 (6 bases). The V end was cut by 4 bases, the J end by 8 bases, with 15 bases between. Looked up from germline, CDR1 is SEHNR and CDR2 is FQNEAQ (reference sequence). CDR3 length: 14 residues. Here the CDR3 DNA reads TGTGCCAGCAGCTCGGGAGTTAGGCCCGATGAGCAGTTCTTC. Its protein product is CASSSGVRPDEQFF.

The V gene is TRBV9, the J gene TRBJ1-1; D ambiguous. Germline lookup yields CDR1 SGDLS and CDR2 YYNGEE. The CDR3 runs to 15 residues. Trimming took off 0 bases at V and 2 bases at J, with 11 bases between the two ends. The CDR3 DNA is TGTGCCAGCAGCGTAGATCCGGCAACTAACACTGAAGCTTTCTTT. It translates to CASSVDPATNTEAFF.

The chain links TRBV5-6 to TRBJ2-6, with D perhaps matching TRBD2 (6 bases). V was shortened by 2 bases and J by 0 bases, with 15 bases between the two germline ends. The length of the CDR3 is 18 residues. Germline V gene data show CDR1 as SGHDT and CDR2 as YYEEEE. CDR3 bases: TGTGCCAGCAGCTTATTCGGGGGTTTGGACTCTGGGGCCAACGTCCTGACTTTC. This encodes CASSLFGGLDSGANVLTF.

This clonotype turned up a few times. The rearrangement joins TRBV7-9 to TRBJ1-1; D might be TRBD1 (5 bases). V lost 5 bases to trimming and J lost 3 bases, with 13 bases between them. This CDR3 region has 14 residues. Germline-derived CDR1 and CDR2 are SEHNR and FQNEAQ (reference sequence). The CDR3: CASSQTEGYTEAFF. CDR3 sequence (DNA): TGTGCCAGCAGCCAAACAGAGGGGTACACTGAAGCTTTCTTT.

The sample holds a few counts of this clonotype. The chain joins TRBV7-2 to TRBJ2-7; D uncertain. Trimming stripped 5 bases from V and 4 bases from J, with 9 bases between. Germline CDR1 is SGHTA and CDR2 is FQGNSA. CDR3 length equals 12 residues. This chain's CDR3 is CASSGPRYEQYF. The CDR3 nucleotides are TGTGCCAGCAGCGGTCCCCGGTACGAGCAGTACTTC.

This clonotype was observed a handful of times. The rearrangement uses TRBV3-1 and TRBJ1-1; no clear D. The germline V and J ends were trimmed by 1 base and 9 bases, with 6 bases remaining between them. The CDR3 is 11 residues long. Germline CDR1 and CDR2: LGHDT and YNNKEL (reference sequence). The CDR3 protein is CASSQGRQAFF. DNA for the CDR3: TGTGCCAGCAGCCAAGGGAGGCAAGCTTTCTTT.

The chain links TRBV20-1 to TRBJ2-7; 9 nucleotides align to TRBD1. With 2 bases clipped from V and 4 bases from J, the junction kept 6 bases outside the gene matches. Germline V gives CDR1 DFQATT, CDR2 SNEGSKA (reference sequence). The CDR3 runs 14 residues. The CDR3 reads CSARFGTGMYEQYF. For the CDR3, the DNA is TGCAGTGCTAGATTTGGGACAGGGATGTACGAGCAGTACTTC.

The V gene is TRBV7-2, the J gene TRBJ2-2, with TRBD1 matching 9 bases. CDR1 SGHTA and CDR2 FQGNSA come from the germline V gene. V was clipped by 4 bases and J by 7 bases; unmatched bases: 7. The CDR3 has 15 residues. In nucleotides, the CDR3 is TGTGCCAGCAGCTCACAGGGGGCGGAGGTCGGGGAGCTGTTTTTT. It specifies CASSSQGAEVGELFF.

The chain links TRBV5-1 to TRBJ1-6; D is undetermined. Trimming cost V 0 bases and J 4 bases, with 11 bases left between them. Germline CDR1 reads SGHRS; CDR2 reads YFSETQ. The CDR3 length is 16 residues. The CDR3 protein is CASSLASTLYNSPLHF. CDR3 nucleotides: TGCGCCAGCAGCTTGGCCAGCACACTTTATAATTCACCCCTCCACTTT. Full variable domain (rest looked up from reference TRBV5-1 and TRBJ1-6): KAGVTQTPRYLIKTRGQQVTLSCSPISGHRSVSWYQQTPGQGLQFLFEYFSETQRNKGNFPGRFSGRQFSNSRSEMNVSTLELGDSALYLCASSLASTLYNSPLHFGNGTRLTVT.

This clonotype occurred many times. CDR3 nucleotides: TGCAGTGCTAGAGAGGGGTTGCAGGGTTCACCCCTCCACTTT. It yields the protein CSAREGLQGSPLHF. The chain employs TRBV20-1 and TRBJ1-6; D is perhaps TRBD1 (5 bases). V dropped 0 bases and J dropped 9 bases, with 12 bases sitting between them. The CDR3 has 14 residues. The germline V gene has CDR1 DFQATT and CDR2 SNEGSKA (reference sequence).

The table lists this clonotype with a few counts. In DNA, the CDR3 is TGTGCCAGCAGCGTGACGGCAGCCTCTTACAATGAGCAGTTCTTC. Its translation: CASSVTAASYNEQFF. This chain uses TRBV9 with TRBJ2-1; D gene ambiguous. Per the germline V gene, CDR1 is SGDLS and CDR2 is YYNGEE. V lost 2 bases, J lost 4 bases, and 13 bases lay in between. The CDR3 extends over 15 amino acids.

The CDR3 region is CASSLEATGYANTEAFF. The CDR3 DNA follows: TGTGCCAGCAGCTTAGAGGCGACAGGGTATGCGAACACTGAAGCTTTCTTT. The chain is built from TRBV11-2 and TRBJ1-1; 7 nucleotides line up with TRBD1. CDR1 and CDR2 (germline): SGHAT, FQNNGV. V dropped 0 bases and J dropped 1; count of bases not matched to a gene: 8. The CDR3 length is 17 residues.

V and J are TRBV7-2 and TRBJ2-3, with D possibly matching TRBD2 (5 bases). Per the germline V gene, CDR1 is SGHTA and CDR2 is FQGNSA. The ends were cut back, 3 bases at V and 4 bases at J, with 11 bases in the middle. The CDR3 contains 14 residues. The CDR3 is CASSFSQEADTQYF. DNA for the CDR3: TGTGCCAGCAGCTTTTCTCAGGAGGCAGATACGCAGTATTTT. The complete variable domain, with remaining parts taken from reference TRBV7-2 and TRBJ2-3, reads GAGVSQSPSNKVTEKGKDVELRCDPISGHTALYWYRQSLGQGLEFLIYFQGNSAPDKSGLPSDRFSAERTGGSVSTLTIQRTQQEDSAVYLCASSFSQEADTQYFGPGTRLTVL.

This clonotype came up a few times. The gene calls are TRBV3-1 and TRBJ1-1; D is undetermined. The CDR3 is 13 residues long. The ends were cut back, 2 bases at V and 6 bases at J, with 10 bases in the middle. Germline lookup yields CDR1 LGHDT and CDR2 YNNKEL (reference sequence). This CDR3 is CASSQTRLSEAFF. CDR3 bases: TGTGCCAGCAGCCAAACCAGGCTGTCTGAAGCTTTCTTT. The full variable domain, completed using reference TRBV3-1 and TRBJ1-1, is DTAVSQTPKYLVTQMGNDKSIKCEQNLGHDTMYWYKQDSKKFLKIMFSYNNKELIINETVPNRFSPKSPDKAHLNLHINSLELGDSAVYFCASSQTRLSEAFFGQGTRLTVV.

The V call is TRBV3-1, the J call TRBJ2-3, with 12 positions matching TRBD2. The CDR3 is made up of 16 amino acids. The germline gives CDR1 LGHDT, CDR2 YNNKEL (reference sequence). The trim removed 3 bases at V and 1 base at J, leaving 2 bases unmatched. The CDR3 loop is CASSQTSGRGTDTQYF. DNA for the CDR3: TGTGCCAGCAGCCAGACTAGCGGGAGAGGCACAGATACGCAGTATTTT.

This clonotype was picked up a small number of times. This chain joins TRBV4-3 and TRBJ1-2; D is unresolved. V lost 0 bases and J 9 bases, leaving 11 bases between the germline ends. CDR3 size: 13 residues. Germline values: CDR1 LGHNA, CDR2 YSLEER. For the CDR3, the DNA is TGCGCCAGCAGCCAAGAATTAGGCCCCAGCTACACCTTC. This encodes CASSQELGPSYTF.

CDR3 in amino acids: CASSLSSPSTDTQYF. The CDR3 coding sequence is TGCGCCAGCAGCTTGAGTAGCCCTAGCACAGATACGCAGTATTTT. The J gene is TRBJ2-3, the V gene TRBV5-1, with D unresolved. The CDR3 runs to 15 residues. In germline, CDR1 is SGHRS, CDR2 YFSETQ. The V and J ends lost 1 base and 0 bases respectively, with 9 bases between them.

CDR3 region: CASSLGQPGRYEQFF. For the CDR3, the DNA is TGTGCCAGCAGCTTGGGCCAACCTGGACGCTATGAGCAGTTCTTC. This sequence joins TRBV5-6 and TRBJ2-1, with D hard to call. The germline V and J ends were trimmed by 0 bases and 8 bases, with 15 bases remaining between them. Germline assignment: CDR1 SGHDT and CDR2 YYEEEE. The CDR3 has 15 amino acids. The full variable domain, with the rest looked up from reference TRBV5-6 and TRBJ2-1, is DAGVTQSPTHLIKTRGQQVTLRCSPKSGHDTVSWYQQALGQGPQFIFQYYEEEERQRGNFPDRFSGHQFPNYSSELNVNALLLGDSALYLCASSLGQPGRYEQFFGPGTRLTVL.

The sample holds a few counts of this clonotype. V and J are TRBV14 and TRBJ2-1, with 9 bases that match TRBD2. The CDR3 has 16 residues. The J segment lost 15 bases and the V segment lost 1 base, leaving 16 bases of the junction unmatched. Germline CDR1 reads SGHDN; CDR2 reads FVKESK. Here the CDR3 DNA reads TGTGCCAGCAGCCAAGTAACAGGACTAGCGAGTTCTTTGAGGTTCTTC. Residues: CASSQVTGLASSLRFF.

The V gene is TRBV7-9, the J gene TRBJ2-2; TRBD1 is a possible D gene (6 bases). Deletions cut 3 bases from V and 5 bases from J, with 10 bases between. The CDR3 contains 14 residues. CDR1 SEHNR and CDR2 FQNEAQ come from the germline V gene (reference sequence). This CDR3 reads CASSFNTGTGELFF. The CDR3 DNA is TGTGCCAGCAGCTTCAATACAGGGACCGGGGAGCTGTTTTTT.

In this sample, this clonotype turned up a few times. The genes are TRBV5-1 and TRBJ1-2, with a possible D match to TRBD1 (5 bases). V lost 0 bases and J lost 8, with 17 bases in between. Germline V lookup: CDR1 SGHRS, CDR2 YFSETQ. There are 15 residues in the CDR3. Written as DNA, the CDR3 is TGCGCCAGCAGCTTGGCTCGGGACCCATGGGACGGCTACACCTTC. It yields the protein CASSLARDPWDGYTF.

This clonotype occurred a few times. This chain joins TRBV12-5 and TRBJ2-1; D may correspond to TRBD1 or TRBD2 (5 bases each). The germline V and J ends were trimmed by 7 bases and 5 bases, with 15 bases remaining between them. The germline V gene has CDR1 LGHNT and CDR2 FRNRAP. This CDR3 has 14 residues. CDR3 nucleotides: TGTGCTAGTGCCTTGGGACGTTCCCACAATGAGCAGTTCTTC. Translating it yields CASALGRSHNEQFF.

This clonotype has ten or more counts. The chain recombines TRBV5-8 with TRBJ2-1; the D is unclear. The CDR3 is 15 residues long. Germline CDR1 and CDR2: SGHTS and YDEGEE. V was shortened by 2 bases and J by 4 bases, with 13 bases between the two germline ends. CDR3 bases: TGTGCCAGCAGCTTCAGGTTCGAAGGTTACAATGAGCAGTTCTTC. The encoded protein is CASSFRFEGYNEQFF.

This chain uses TRBV20-1 with TRBJ1-5; maybe TRBD1 (5 bases). The CDR3 consists of 13 residues. CDR1 is DFQATT, CDR2 SNEGSKA, per germline (reference sequence). Trimming shortened V by 1 base and J by 6 bases, and 10 bases separated the two germline ends. For the CDR3, the DNA is TGCAGTGCTAGAGCGTCGGGACCTCAGCCCCAGCATTTT. Its translation is CSARASGPQPQHF.